This T cell receptor (beta chain) was found in a study of T cell repertoires and Cas9 in healthy adults. Germline CDR1 MNHEY, CDR2 SVGAGI. This CDR3 region has 13 residues. The V and J ends lost 0 bases and 9 bases respectively, with 11 bases between them. Libraries were prepared by immunoSEQ multiplex PCR; TCRdb keeps only in-frame clonotypes and omits some of them. The table has more than 20,000 clones, 85% to 95% seen once. This clonotype was sampled from a human donor in good health. The chain recombines TRBV6-5 with TRBJ1-1, with no clear D. The sequenced material came from CD4+ effector T cells (CD127+, CD25-, CD137-, CD154-) from PBMCs; culture status not recorded. In DNA form, the CDR3 reads TGTGCCAGCAGTTACTCCATGGAGGCCAAAGCTTTCTTT. Amino acid sequence: CASSYSMEAKAFF.